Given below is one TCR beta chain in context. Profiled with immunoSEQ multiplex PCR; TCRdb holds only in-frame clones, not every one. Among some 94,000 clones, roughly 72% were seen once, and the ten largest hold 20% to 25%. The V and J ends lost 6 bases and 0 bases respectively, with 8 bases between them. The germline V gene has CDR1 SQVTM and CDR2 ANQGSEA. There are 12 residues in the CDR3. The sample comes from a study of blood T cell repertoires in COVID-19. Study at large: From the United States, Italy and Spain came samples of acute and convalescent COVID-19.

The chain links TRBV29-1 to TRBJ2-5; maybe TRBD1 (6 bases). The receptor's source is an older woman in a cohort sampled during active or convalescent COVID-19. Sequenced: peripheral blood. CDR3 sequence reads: CSVHRDQETQYF. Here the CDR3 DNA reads TGCAGCGTCCACAGGGACCAAGAGACCCAGTACTTC.